Listed here are 8 T cell receptor beta chains from one sample, sequenced in a study of STAT5B mutations in CD4+ large granular lymphocyte leukemia. Assay: immunoSEQ multiplex PCR; the TCRdb copy retains only in-frame clones and omits some. The table includes 30,000 to 40,000 clones, around 80% detected once. Sample: CD4+ T cells from blood buffy coats. Receptors originate from a human donor in good health.

The rearrangement joins TRBV6-1 to TRBJ2-1, with 8 bases that match TRBD2. CDR1 and CDR2 (germline): MNHNS, SASEGT. CDR3 length equals 15 residues. V gave up 8 bases and J gave up 4 bases; unmatched junction bases: 10. As DNA, the CDR3 is TGTGCCAGCTACGCGGGGGGCACTGGGTACAATGAGCAGTTCTTC. Protein product: CASYAGGTGYNEQFF.

V and J are TRBV4-2 and TRBJ2-5; 8 bases fit TRBD1. The trim removed 0 bases at V and 5 bases at J, leaving 8 bases unmatched. This CDR3 has 16 residues. The germline CDR1 and CDR2 sequences are LGHNA and YNFKEQ. Written as DNA, the CDR3 is TGTGCCAGCAGCCAAGATCCCGCAGGGGGCGCGGAGACCCAGTACTTC. Translation gives CASSQDPAGGAETQYF.

The V gene is TRBV27, the J gene TRBJ1-2, with unresolved D. V lost 2 bases, J lost 4 bases, and 14 bases lay in between. Germline V gene sequence: CDR1 MNHEY, CDR2 SMNVEV (reference sequence). CDR3 length: 15 residues. The CDR3 protein is CASSLRGGRSYGYTF. The CDR3, as DNA: TGTGCCAGCAGTTTACGGGGAGGACGGAGCTATGGCTACACCTTC.

About this clone itself: The germline gene is not matched at one end of the junction; a read error may be the cause. The chain recombines TRBV7-7 with TRBJ2-2; TRBD2 matches 7 bases. The CDR3 runs to 17 residues. Germline V gene lookup returns CDR1 SSHAT and CDR2 FNYEAQ (reference sequence). Here the CDR3 DNA reads TGTGCTAGCAGCTTAGCATCTGGGAGGGCCGGGACCGGGGAGCTGTTTTTT. It yields the protein CASSLASGRAGTGELFF. The full variable domain, its missing parts supplied by reference TRBV7-7 and TRBJ2-2, is GAGVSQSPRYKVTKRGQDVTLRCDPISSHATLYWYQQALGQGPEFLTYFNYEAQPDKSGLPSDRFSAERPEGSISTLTIQRTEQRDSAMYRCASSLASGRAGTGELFFGEGSRLTVL.

This clone turned up a few times. J is TRBJ2-7 and V is TRBV5-1, with TRBD2 as a possible D gene (6 bases). Trimming pared 10 bases from V and 2 bases from J, leaving 13 bases between. The length of the CDR3 is 12 residues. CDR1 and CDR2 (germline): SGHRS, YFSETQ. CDR3 in amino acids: CARGKGTYEQYF. Here the CDR3 DNA reads TGCGCCCGGGGGAAGGGCACCTACGAGCAGTACTTC.

The chain recombines TRBV7-2 with TRBJ1-1, with D perhaps matching TRBD1 (5 bases). The ends were cut back, 1 base at V and 1 base at J, with 10 bases in the middle. Germline CDR1 and CDR2: SGHTA and FQGNSA. The CDR3 spans 15 residues. CDR3 DNA: TGTGCCAGCAGCTTAGGGTCAGGGAGGAACACTGAAGCTTTCTTT. Its protein is CASSLGSGRNTEAFF.

The DNA for the CDR3 is TGTGCCAGCAGCCAAGACACCGCCCGGACCCAGTACTTC. It specifies CASSQDTARTQYF. The chain couples TRBV4-2 to TRBJ2-5; D gene unclear. Trimming shortened V by 0 bases and J by 7 bases, and 9 bases separated the two germline ends. The CDR3 length is 13 residues. CDR1 and CDR2 from the germline V gene are LGHNA and YNFKEQ.

The chain is built from TRBV29-1 and TRBJ2-6; D might be TRBD1 (5 bases). This CDR3 is 15 amino acids long. Trimming shortened V by 6 bases and J by 0 bases, and 12 bases separated the two germline ends. Germline V gene data show CDR1 as SQVTM and CDR2 as ANQGSEA. CDR3 region: CSVSDSFSGANVLTF. As DNA, the CDR3 is TGCAGCGTGAGCGACAGTTTCTCTGGGGCCAACGTCCTGACTTTC.